The 22 T cell receptor beta chains listed next were all sequenced from one sample in a study of cytomegalovirus exposure and HLA in healthy donors. With 60 Vbeta and 13 Jbeta primers, the PCR was carried out. The table came from immunoSEQ multiplex PCR; TCRdb's copy has only in-frame clones and leaves some out. The data contain 200,000 or so clones, about 80% of them seen just once; the ten biggest clones take up around 1.8%. The source material was PBMCs. The receptors were sampled from a man between 18 and 35 years old in good health and CMV-seronegative.

There are a few counts of this clone. This rearrangement joins TRBV19 to TRBJ1-2, with 10 bases that match TRBD1. The CDR3 has 13 amino acids. The V and J ends lost 3 bases and 8 bases, in that order; junction bases with no gene match: 3. Germline CDR1 is LNHDA and CDR2 is SQIVND (reference sequence). CDR3 sequence reads: CASSIGTGVGYTF. CDR3 DNA sequence: TGTGCCAGTAGTATCGGGACAGGGGTCGGCTACACCTTC.

This clone appeared once. The rearrangement uses TRBV11-2 and TRBJ2-7, with TRBD2 as a possible D gene (5 bases). V shed 1 base and J shed 3 bases, with 10 bases lying between them. The germline gives CDR1 SGHAT, CDR2 FQNNGV. The CDR3 runs to 14 residues. CDR3 sequence reads: CASSLGAAGYEQYF. The CDR3 region has the DNA TGTGCCAGCAGCTTAGGAGCCGCGGGCTACGAGCAGTACTTC.

The chain employs TRBV11-2 and TRBJ1-2; the D is unclear. The germline V gene has CDR1 SGHAT and CDR2 FQNNGV. CDR3 length: 13 residues. V lost 2 bases to trimming and J lost 3 bases, with 7 bases between them. The CDR3 DNA sequence: TGTGCCAGCAGCTTATACCAGGACTATGGCTACACCTTC. Translated: CASSLYQDYGYTF.

This chain uses TRBV11-2 with TRBJ2-7; a possible D gene is TRBD2 (6 bases). The CDR3 covers 15 residues. Germline assignment: CDR1 SGHAT and CDR2 FQNNGV. Trimming stripped 3 bases from V and 3 bases from J, with 15 bases between. The CDR3 sequence: CASSFHRDSSYEQYF. Here the CDR3 DNA reads TGTGCCAGCAGCTTCCACCGGGACTCAAGCTACGAGCAGTACTTC.

This chain links TRBV13 with TRBJ1-2; D ambiguous. Germline CDR1 and CDR2: PRHDT and FYEKMQ (reference sequence). The CDR3 runs 14 residues. Trimming pared 0 bases from V and 5 bases from J, leaving 10 bases between. The CDR3 loop reads CASSLGTGEYGYTF. The CDR3 bases are TGTGCCAGCAGCTTAGGGACCGGGGAATATGGCTACACCTTC.

This CDR3 is CASSEWASGTYEQYF. In DNA form, the CDR3 reads TGCGCCAGCAGTGAGTGGGCTAGCGGGACCTACGAGCAGTACTTC. The chain uses TRBV10-2 and TRBJ2-7, with 9 nucleotides matching TRBD2. CDR1 is WSHSY, CDR2 SAAADI, per germline. Germline trimming cut 1 base from V and 2 bases from J; bases unmatched to any gene: 3. This CDR3 comprises 15 residues.

The chain combines TRBV9 with TRBJ1-2, with a weak D call TRBD1 (6 bases). The length of the CDR3 is 15 residues. Germline V gene lookup returns CDR1 SGDLS and CDR2 YYNGEE. The V end lost 2 bases, the J end lost 4 bases, and 15 bases lay between the germline ends. The CDR3 region is CASSVAGGDGYGYTF. The CDR3 region has the DNA TGTGCCAGCAGCGTGGCGGGGGGCGACGGCTATGGCTACACCTTC.

The V and J genes are TRBV14 and TRBJ2-1, with D maybe TRBD2 (5 bases). The CDR3 totals 18 residues. Trimming shortened V by 1 base and J by 3 bases, and 19 bases separated the two germline ends. CDR1 and CDR2 from the germline V gene are SGHDN and FVKESK. The CDR3 here is CASSQGLRSEGIYNEQFF. Written as DNA, the CDR3 is TGTGCCAGCAGCCAAGGACTCCGCTCAGAGGGTATCTACAATGAGCAGTTCTTC.

The V and J genes are TRBV5-1 and TRBJ1-1; 8 nucleotides align to TRBD1. The CDR3 length is 14 residues. The junction had 7 bases not matched to a gene; V was cut back by 4 bases and J by 5 bases. Germline lookup yields CDR1 SGHRS and CDR2 YFSETQ. CDR3 in amino acids: CASSVGTGGTEAFF. CDR3 nucleotides: TGCGCCAGCAGCGTCGGGACAGGTGGGACTGAAGCTTTCTTT.

This clone was counted many times. The chain employs TRBV18 and TRBJ2-3, with TRBD1 matching 8 bases. Germline V CDR1 and CDR2: KGHSH, LQKENI. The CDR3 consists of 14 residues. V gave up 5 bases and J gave up 8 bases; unmatched junction bases: 9. DNA of the CDR3: TGTGCCAGCTCAAGAGACAGGGGAGGTGGTACGCAGTATTTT. Its protein is CASSRDRGGGTQYF. The whole variable domain, filled in from reference TRBV18 and TRBJ2-3, reads NAGVMQNPRHLVRRRGQEARLRCSPMKGHSHVYWYRQLPEEGLKFMVYLQKENIIDESGMPKERFSAEFPKEGPSILRIQQVVRGDSAAYFCASSRDRGGGTQYFGPGTRLTVL.

This CDR3 is CASASSSREAFF. Written as DNA, the CDR3 is TGTGCCAGCGCGTCATCGTCTCGTGAAGCTTTCTTT. The V call is TRBV25-1, the J call TRBJ1-1; no clear D. Trimming removed 8 bases at V and 7 bases at J, with 14 bases between. This CDR3 has 12 amino acids. CDR1 is MGHDK and CDR2 is SYGVNS in the germline V gene.

The rearrangement uses TRBV25-1 and TRBJ2-7; possible D gene TRBD1, 6 bases. CDR3 size: 15 residues. Trimming took 5 bases from V and 2 from J, leaving 16 bases between them. Germline values: CDR1 MGHDK, CDR2 SYGVNS. Written as DNA, the CDR3 is TGTGCCAGCAGTACCCTAGGACAGAGAACCTACGAGCAGTACTTC. Its translation is CASSTLGQRTYEQYF.

The rearrangement uses TRBV7-2 and TRBJ2-7; 8 nucleotides match TRBD1. The CDR3 has 15 residues. Germline trimming cut 1 base from V and 4 bases from J; bases unmatched to any gene: 6. CDR1 SGHTA and CDR2 FQGNSA come from the germline V gene. The CDR3 sequence is CASSLGTGLGYEQYF. Written as DNA, the CDR3 is TGTGCCAGCAGCTTAGGGACAGGGCTTGGGTACGAGCAGTACTTC.

J is TRBJ1-6 and V is TRBV27; 7 positions agree with TRBD1. Per the germline V gene, CDR1 is MNHEY and CDR2 is SMNVEV (reference sequence). This CDR3 is built from 16 residues. After removal of 2 bases from V and 4 bases from J, the junction contained 5 bases not matched to a gene. CDR3 residues: CASSLQGGWYNSPLHF. In DNA form, the CDR3 reads TGTGCCAGCAGTTTACAGGGGGGATGGTATAATTCACCCCTCCACTTT.

The chain has TRBV19 and TRBJ2-7, with unresolved D. The germline gives CDR1 LNHDA, CDR2 SQIVND (reference sequence). V dropped 5 bases and J dropped 0 bases, with 11 bases sitting between them. CDR3 length equals 14 residues. CDR3 residues: CASSLLGFSYEQYF. The DNA of the CDR3 is TGTGCCAGTAGTCTCCTAGGTTTCTCCTACGAGCAGTACTTC. Drawing the rest from reference TRBV19 and TRBJ2-7, the complete variable domain is DGGITQSPKYLFRKEGQNVTLSCEQNLNHDAMYWYRQDPGQGLRLIYYSQIVNDFQKGDIAEGYSVSREKKESFPLTVTSAQKNPTAFYLCASSLLGFSYEQYFGPGTRLTVT.

V gene TRBV11-2 combines with J gene TRBJ1-4; TRBD1 might be the D (5 bases). V was trimmed by 4 bases and J by 6 bases, leaving 12 bases between them. The CDR3 is made up of 14 amino acids. Germline-derived CDR1 and CDR2 are SGHAT and FQNNGV. The CDR3 nucleotides read TGTGCCAGCAGCTCGAGGGCGGGACATGAAAAACTGTTTTTT. Protein sequence: CASSSRAGHEKLFF.

V and J are TRBV5-1 and TRBJ1-1; no reliable D call. Trimming removed 2 bases from V and 3 bases from J, with 11 bases in between. The germline CDR1 and CDR2 sequences are SGHRS and YFSETQ. CDR3 size: 14 residues. The CDR3 DNA sequence: TGCGCCAGCAGCTTAGGAAACGGGGACACTGAAGCTTTCTTT. Translation gives CASSLGNGDTEAFF.

The chain has TRBV19 and TRBJ1-5; D remains unclear. Germline-derived CDR1 and CDR2 are LNHDA and SQIVND (reference sequence). Trimming pared 3 bases from V and 3 bases from J, leaving 12 bases between. CDR3 length: 15 amino acids. The CDR3 loop reads CASSMSGIPNQPQHF. The DNA for the CDR3 is TGTGCCAGTAGTATGAGCGGGATCCCCAATCAGCCCCAGCATTTT.

This clone has just one count. This chain joins TRBV27 and TRBJ2-7, with unresolved D. Germline V gene sequence: CDR1 MNHEY, CDR2 SMNVEV (reference sequence). The CDR3 totals 15 residues. V gave up 3 bases and J gave up 2 bases, with 14 bases separating them. In nucleotides, the CDR3 is TGTGCCAGCAGTTTTTCGGTTTCCTCTGCCTACGAGCAGTACTTC. It codes for CASSFSVSSAYEQYF.

The gene calls are TRBV4-2 and TRBJ2-7, with 11 bases that match TRBD1. This CDR3 region has 16 residues. J lost 6 bases, V lost 4 bases, and 11 bases had no gene match. Germline CDR1 and CDR2: LGHNA and YNFKEQ. The CDR3 spells CASSRRRPGQGVEQYF. The CDR3 DNA reads TGTGCCAGCAGCCGGCGTCGACCGGGACAGGGGGTCGAGCAGTACTTC.

V usage is TRBV10-1 and J usage is TRBJ1-5; no definite D call. This CDR3 contains 16 residues. V lost 6 bases to trimming and J lost 2 bases, with 17 bases between them. CDR1 WNHNN and CDR2 SYGVQD come from the germline V gene (reference sequence). The CDR3 is CASSPRGEEGNQPQHF. The CDR3 DNA is TGCGCCAGCAGCCCTCGCGGGGAAGAGGGCAATCAGCCCCAGCATTTT.

This chain's CDR3 is CASSDSVGGGSYNEQFF. The CDR3 DNA is TGTGCCAGCAGTGACTCTGTGGGGGGAGGTTCCTACAATGAGCAGTTCTTC. This chain links TRBV6-4 with TRBJ2-1, with D perhaps matching TRBD2 (6 bases). V was cut by 0 bases and J by 1 base, with 13 bases left in between. Germline loops: CDR1 MRHNA, CDR2 SNTAGT. This CDR3 region has 17 residues.